Described below is a single TCR beta chain sequence and its context. Clones were read by immunoSEQ multiplex PCR, and TCRdb kept only the in-frame ones, dropping some. The sample lists 200,000 to 300,000 clones, around 83% seen once, with more than 8% in the top ten. This sample was taken from a study of blood T cell repertoires in COVID-19. Study as a whole: Acute-phase and convalescent COVID-19 samples originated in the United States, Italy and Spain.

V lost 8 bases and J 1 base, leaving 3 bases between the germline ends. In germline, CDR1 is MDHEN, CDR2 SYDVKM. This CDR3 is 12 amino acids long. The V and J genes are TRBV28 and TRBJ1-6; no clear D. Sequenced input: peripheral blood. This sequence originates from a woman of 80 years or more with acute or convalescent COVID-19. The CDR3 is CASSSYNSPLHF. Written as DNA, the CDR3 is TGTGCCAGCTCATCCTATAATTCACCCCTCCACTTT.